Presented here are 28 T cell receptor beta chains from one specimen sequenced in a study of cytomegalovirus exposure and HLA in healthy donors (dated by TCRdb to the late 2010s). Preparation of the library involved the immunoSEQ multiplex PCR assay. A mixture of 60 forward primers for TCR Vbeta segments and 13 reverse primers for TCR Jbeta segments was used in the multiplex PCR. TCRdb retrieved this table from immuneACCESS and kept in-frame rearrangements only. Not all clones are present; in checked studies, unresolved V genes account for under half, and no reason is known for the remainder. Here the sample has around 91,000 clones; around four fifths occur a single time. The ten largest clones represent 4.4% of the sample. The sequenced material came from PBMCs. These receptors all come from a male donor in good health and CMV-seropositive.

The chain combines TRBV5-1 with TRBJ2-3, with D perhaps TRBD1 (5 bases). Germline V gives CDR1 SGHRS, CDR2 YFSETQ. Trimming shortened V by 2 bases and J by 4 bases, and 14 bases separated the two germline ends. The CDR3 spans 15 residues. CDR3: CASSFPGPPPDTQYF. Here the CDR3 DNA reads TGCGCCAGCAGCTTTCCAGGGCCGCCCCCAGATACGCAGTATTTT.

This clone appeared a single time. The rearrangement uses TRBV28 and TRBJ1-5, with 9 bases that match TRBD1. The CDR3 loop spans 15 amino acids. V shed 4 bases, J shed 4 bases, and the junction held 5 bases outside the gene matches. Germline V gene data show CDR1 as MDHEN and CDR2 as SYDVKM. CDR3 region: CASSSPGTGNQPQHF. The CDR3 DNA is TGTGCCAGCAGTTCCCCCGGGACAGGGAATCAGCCCCAGCATTTT.

Details on this clone: Distinct nucleotide sequences in the sample also encode this CDR3. The V and J genes are TRBV2 and TRBJ2-7, with D possibly TRBD1 on 7 matching bases. The length of the CDR3 is 13 residues. The V gene lost 8 bases and the J gene lost 5 bases, with 16 bases spanning the gap. Germline CDR1 is SNHLY and CDR2 is FYNNEI. The CDR3, as DNA: TGTGCCAGCCGCCCGACAGGGACTCACGAGCAGTACTTC. Amino acid sequence: CASRPTGTHEQYF. Full variable domain (rest looked up from reference TRBV2 and TRBJ2-7): EPEVTQTPSHQVTQMGQEVILRCVPISNHLYFYWYRQILGQKVEFLVSFYNNEISEKSEIFDDQFSVERPDGSNFTLKIRSTKLEDSAMYFCASRPTGTHEQYFGPGTRLTVT.

This clone was counted once. CDR3 in DNA: TGTGCCAGCAGCCCCTTTGGGACTAGCGGGTTAAGGTACGAGCAGTACTTC. It encodes CASSPFGTSGLRYEQYF. The chain links TRBV7-2 to TRBJ2-7; 12 nucleotides match TRBD2. The V segment lost 5 bases and the J segment 4 bases; nucleotides outside the gene matches: 12. CDR1 and CDR2 from the germline V gene are SGHTA and FQGNSA. The CDR3 is made up of 17 amino acids.

V usage is TRBV11-2 and J usage is TRBJ2-5, with D perhaps matching TRBD1 (6 bases). The CDR3 has 14 residues. Trimming left V 5 bases short and J 1 base short, with 11 bases between. Germline V gene lookup returns CDR1 SGHAT and CDR2 FQNNGV. In DNA form, the CDR3 reads TGTGCCAGCAGCCCCTGGACAGTCCAAGAGACCCAGTACTTC. Protein sequence: CASSPWTVQETQYF. The full variable domain, in which reference TRBV11-2 and TRBJ2-5 provide the parts outside the CDR3, is EAGVAQSPRYKIIEKRQSVAFWCNPISGHATLYWYQQILGQGPKLLIQFQNNGVVDDSQLPKDRFSAERLKGVDSTLKIQPAKLEDSAVYLCASSPWTVQETQYFGPGTRLLVL.

The rearrangement links TRBV12-5 to TRBJ2-7; D not resolved. In germline, CDR1 is LGHNT, CDR2 FRNRAP. The CDR3 has 12 amino acids. Deletions cut 2 bases from V and 3 bases from J, with 5 bases between. In DNA, the CDR3 is TGTGCTAGTGGTTTGTACAGCTACGAGCAGTACTTC. It encodes CASGLYSYEQYF.

The gene calls are TRBV2 and TRBJ1-5, with 7 bases aligning to TRBD1. The CDR3 loop spans 15 amino acids. The V gene end was trimmed by 4 bases and the J gene end by 2 bases; junction bases not matched to a gene: 5. Per germline, CDR1 SNHLY and CDR2 FYNNEI. Here the CDR3 reads CASSVFTGGNQPQHF. Here the CDR3 DNA reads TGTGCCAGCAGTGTTTTCACAGGGGGCAATCAGCCCCAGCATTTT.

CDR3 bases: TGTGCCACCCAAAAACCCCACGACAGGGAAGGTGAAGCTTTCTTT. Translation gives CATQKPHDREGEAFF. The chain uses TRBV19 and TRBJ1-1; 7 bases agree with TRBD1. CDR3 length: 15 residues. With V trimmed by 10 bases and J by 7 bases, 18 bases remained unmatched. CDR1 LNHDA and CDR2 SQIVND come from the germline V gene (reference sequence).

The chain uses TRBV15 and TRBJ2-1, with 8 bases aligning to TRBD1. Germline CDR1 and CDR2: LNHNV and YYDKDF (reference sequence). This CDR3 is built from 14 residues. Trimming took 5 bases from V and 4 from J; bases not matched to a gene: 4. The CDR3 sequence: CATSGGQAYNEQFF. The CDR3 DNA follows: TGTGCCACCAGCGGGGGACAGGCATACAATGAGCAGTTCTTC.

The chain recombines TRBV19 with TRBJ2-7, with 9 bases fitting TRBD1. J lost 0 bases, V lost 5 bases, and 8 bases had no gene match. The CDR3 is 16 amino acids. Germline CDR1 reads LNHDA; CDR2 reads SQIVND (reference sequence). This chain's CDR3 is CASSGLGGQGSYEQYF. DNA for the CDR3: TGTGCCAGTAGTGGTTTAGGGGGACAGGGCTCCTACGAGCAGTACTTC.

This chain connects TRBV27 to TRBJ2-7; D is perhaps TRBD2 (7 bases). This CDR3 is 13 amino acids long. The V and J ends lost 8 bases and 12 bases respectively, with 23 bases between them. Germline V lookup: CDR1 MNHEY, CDR2 SMNVEV (reference sequence). This chain's CDR3 is CASSLLDTGGTYF. The CDR3, as DNA: TGTGCCAGCTCCCTACTCGATACGGGGGGCACGTACTTC.

Comments on this clone: This sample also contains other DNA sequences that code for the same CDR3. The rearrangement uses TRBV6-5 and TRBJ1-2; D call uncertain. CDR3 size: 13 residues. V was shortened by 2 bases and J by 10 bases, with 14 bases between the two germline ends. CDR1 and CDR2 (germline): MNHEY, SVGAGI. This CDR3 reads CASSYGGPGDYTF. CDR3 bases: TGTGCCAGCAGTTACGGAGGCCCTGGTGACTACACCTTC.

V usage is TRBV6-1 and J usage is TRBJ2-3; TRBD2 matches 8 bases. Germline CDR1 and CDR2: MNHNS and SASEGT. The CDR3 is made up of 14 amino acids. J gave up 3 bases and V 7 bases, and 6 bases lay outside the gene matches. CDR3 residues: CASTPGLVTDTQYF. The CDR3 coding sequence is TGTGCCAGCACCCCGGGACTAGTAACAGATACGCAGTATTTT.

V gene TRBV28 combines with J gene TRBJ2-1, with TRBD2 identical over 7 bases. V lost 3 bases and J lost 9; bases outside the gene matches: 5. From germline, CDR1 is MDHEN and CDR2 SYDVKM. The CDR3 consists of 13 residues. CDR3 nucleotide sequence: TGTGCCAGCAGTTTGGGGGGGTGGGTTGAGCAGTTCTTC. Protein product: CASSLGGWVEQFF.

The chain is built from TRBV15 and TRBJ1-2; 11 nucleotides align to TRBD1. The CDR3 has 16 residues. Per germline, CDR1 LNHNV and CDR2 YYDKDF (reference sequence). V shed 1 base, J shed 5 bases, and the junction held 6 bases outside the gene matches. The CDR3 nucleotides are TGTGCCACCAGCAGAGTTGCCGGGACAGGGGGATATGGCTACACCTTC. It specifies CATSRVAGTGGYGYTF.

The chain joins TRBV27 to TRBJ1-6, with a weak D call TRBD1 (5 bases). This CDR3 is built from 14 residues. The germline gives CDR1 MNHEY, CDR2 SMNVEV (reference sequence). Between the trimmed V and J ends, which lost 3 bases and 7 bases, there was a span of 10 bases. This CDR3 reads CASSFRVWNSPLHF. The CDR3 DNA reads TGTGCCAGCAGTTTCAGGGTGTGGAATTCACCCCTCCACTTT.

The rearrangement uses TRBV4-1 and TRBJ2-5; 9 bases align to TRBD1. Germline V CDR1 and CDR2: MGHRA, YSYEKL. This CDR3 has 14 amino acids. With 7 bases clipped from V and 3 bases from J, the junction kept 6 bases outside the gene matches. Here the CDR3 DNA reads TGCGCCAGCACCGAAACAGGGGGCGAAGAGACCCAGTACTTC. Translating it yields CASTETGGEETQYF.

V and J are TRBV7-8 and TRBJ2-3; a weak D match, TRBD1 (6 bases). CDR3 size: 15 residues. The germline CDR1 and CDR2 sequences are SGHVS and FQNEAQ. The ends were cut back, 2 bases at V and 1 base at J, with 10 bases in the middle. The CDR3 loop reads CASSLMGARTDTQYF. The DNA of the CDR3 is TGTGCCAGCAGCTTAATGGGGGCCCGCACAGATACGCAGTATTTT.

The J gene is TRBJ2-4, the V gene TRBV14; 8 bases line up with TRBD1. This CDR3 contains 15 residues. The germline CDR1 and CDR2 sequences are SGHDN and FVKESK. V lost 3 bases, J lost 2 bases, and 3 bases stayed unmatched. CDR3 amino acids: CASSQDRVTKNIQYF. CDR3 in DNA: TGTGCCAGCAGCCAGGACAGGGTCACCAAAAACATTCAGTACTTC.

V usage is TRBV7-9 and J usage is TRBJ2-2, with 9 bases matching TRBD1. The ends lost 3 bases at V and 2 bases at J; junction bases unmatched: 4. Germline CDR1 reads SEHNR; CDR2 reads FQNEAQ (reference sequence). CDR3 length equals 16 residues. The CDR3 DNA reads TGTGCCAGCAGCTTCCGGGACAGGGATAACACCGGGGAGCTGTTTTTT. It yields the protein CASSFRDRDNTGELFF.

J is TRBJ2-7 and V is TRBV11-2, with 10 nucleotides matching TRBD2. The germline V gene has CDR1 SGHAT and CDR2 FQNNGV. The CDR3 spans 18 residues. V lost 5 bases to trimming and J lost 0 bases; unmatched junction nucleotides: 13. CDR3 nucleotides: TGTGCCAGCAGCCCCCGTCCCCTAGCGGGGGAGAGCTCCTACGAGCAGTACTTC. As protein: CASSPRPLAGESSYEQYF.

The rearrangement uses TRBV28 and TRBJ1-1; no reliable D call. V was clipped by 6 bases and J by 0 bases, with 17 bases between them. The germline gives CDR1 MDHEN, CDR2 SYDVKM. There are 16 residues in the CDR3. DNA for the CDR3: TGTGCCAGCAGCTTAATGGCCCGTGCCATGAACACTGAAGCTTTCTTT. This encodes CASSLMARAMNTEAFF.

The chain has TRBV28 and TRBJ1-4; 8 bases are a match to TRBD1. V lost 6 bases and J lost 7; bases outside the gene matches: 22. Germline CDR1 reads MDHEN; CDR2 reads SYDVKM. CDR3 length equals 19 residues. CDR3 bases: TGTGCCAGCAGCGGCACCGGGACAGGATTCTCCTCGGGGTTTGAAAAACTGTTTTTT. Its protein is CASSGTGTGFSSGFEKLFF. The entire variable domain, with the rest obtained from reference TRBV28 and TRBJ1-4, is as follows: DVKVTQSSRYLVKRTGEKVFLECVQDMDHENMFWYRQDPGLGLRLIYFSYDVKMKEKGDIPEGYSVSREKKERFSLILESASTNQTSMYLCASSGTGTGFSSGFEKLFFGSGTQLSVL.

The chain has TRBV10-3 and TRBJ1-1; perhaps TRBD1 as D (5 bases). The V end was cut by 6 bases, the J end by 0 bases, with 11 bases between. CDR3 length: 14 amino acids. Germline values: CDR1 ENHRY, CDR2 SYGVKD. For the CDR3, the DNA is TGTGCCATCAGAGGGGTCAGTATGAACACTGAAGCTTTCTTT. This translates into CAIRGVSMNTEAFF.

The gene calls are TRBV11-2 and TRBJ1-1; D gene uncertain. V was cut by 1 base and J by 1 base, with 4 bases left in between. Germline V gives CDR1 SGHAT, CDR2 FQNNGV. The CDR3 totals 13 residues. The CDR3 is CASSLGKNTEAFF. The CDR3 region has the DNA TGTGCCAGCAGCTTAGGTAAGAACACTGAAGCTTTCTTT.

To note about this clone: Other nucleotide sequences in the sample specify the same CDR3. V gene TRBV18 combines with J gene TRBJ2-3; 8 bases agree with TRBD1. The germline V gene encodes CDR1 KGHSH and CDR2 LQKENI. This CDR3 has 14 residues. The V gene end was trimmed by 2 bases and the J gene end by 3 bases; junction bases not matched to a gene: 1. This CDR3 reads CASSPRQGTDTQYF. The CDR3 nucleotides read TGTGCCAGCTCACCAAGACAGGGGACAGATACGCAGTATTTT.

In this sample, this clone turned up a few times. The chain has TRBV10-3 and TRBJ2-1; TRBD2 matches at 8 bases. In germline, CDR1 is ENHRY, CDR2 SYGVKD. V dropped 0 bases and J dropped 7; count of bases not matched to a gene: 14. CDR3 size: 18 residues. The CDR3 region is CAISESTPTGGPRNEQFF. DNA for the CDR3: TGTGCCATCAGTGAGTCGACCCCAACGGGAGGGCCGCGTAATGAGCAGTTCTTC.

The chain carries TRBV5-1 and TRBJ1-1; 8 nucleotides agree with TRBD1. The CDR3 covers 14 residues. Germline CDR1 SGHRS, CDR2 YFSETQ. V gave up 1 base and J gave up 6 bases; unmatched junction bases: 5. The CDR3 sequence: CASSLQTGVPEAFF. The CDR3 DNA reads TGCGCCAGCAGCTTGCAGACAGGGGTACCTGAAGCTTTCTTT.